This record looks at one T cell receptor beta chain sequence and its context. What it binds is not known. This record belongs to a study of radiation and T cells in renal cell carcinoma. Method: immunoSEQ multiplex PCR; TCRdb's copy keeps in-frame clones and lacks some. The table includes approximately 110,000 clones, around 83% detected once. Study findings and constraints: Top tumor clonotypes rose in blood 2 weeks post-radiation, then contracted. Without pretreatment biopsies, baseline tumor clonotype presence was undetermined.

Specified time point: baseline pretreatment blood. As for treatment: 15 Gy SBRT to primary tumor, nephrectomy 4 weeks later. The receptor's source is a woman aged 60-75 years with renal cell carcinoma. The sample in question was blood, obtained from a patient whose treatment included radiotherapy and nephrectomy.

Here the CDR3 DNA reads TGTGCCAGCGGGACAGAAGAAGAGACCCAGTACTTC. It specifies CASGTEEETQYF. This chain joins TRBV2 and TRBJ2-5; 7 bases are shared with TRBD1. V lost 8 bases and J lost 3; bases outside the gene matches: 3. Germline assignment: CDR1 SNHLY and CDR2 FYNNEI. This CDR3 spans 12 amino acids.